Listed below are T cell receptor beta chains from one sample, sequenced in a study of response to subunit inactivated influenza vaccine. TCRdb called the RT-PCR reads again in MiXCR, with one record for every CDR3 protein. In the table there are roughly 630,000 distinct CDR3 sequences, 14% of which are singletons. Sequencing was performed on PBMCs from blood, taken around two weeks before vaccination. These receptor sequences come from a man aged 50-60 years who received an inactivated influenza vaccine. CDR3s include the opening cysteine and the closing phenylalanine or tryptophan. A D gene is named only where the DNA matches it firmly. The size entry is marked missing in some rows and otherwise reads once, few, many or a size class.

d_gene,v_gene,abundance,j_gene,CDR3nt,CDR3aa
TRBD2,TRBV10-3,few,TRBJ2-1,TGTGCCATCAGTGAGCCTAGCGGGGGATCTGAGCAGTTCTTC,CAISEPSGGSEQFF
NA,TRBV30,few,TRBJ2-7,TGTGCCTGGAGGAGTCCGGGACTGGGGACCTACGAGCAGTACTTC,CAWRSPGLGTYEQYF
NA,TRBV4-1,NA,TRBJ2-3,TGCGCCAGCAGCCAACAAAAATGGGACACAGATACGCAGTATTTT,CASSQQKWDTDTQYF
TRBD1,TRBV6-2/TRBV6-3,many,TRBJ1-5,TGTGCCAGCAGTTACTCGATTATCGCAGGGGGCCCCGACATGAGCAATCAGCCCCAGCATTTT,CASSYSIIAGGPDMSNQPQHF
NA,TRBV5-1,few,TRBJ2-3,TGCGCCAGCAGCTCTGCCGGTCCCTCAGATACGCAGTATTTT,CASSSAGPSDTQYF
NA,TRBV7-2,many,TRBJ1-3,TGTGCCAGCAGCTTAGAGTTCGGAAACACCATATATTTT,CASSLEFGNTIYF
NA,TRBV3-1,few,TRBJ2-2,TGTGCCAGCAGCCATTCCCTGACCCCGCGGCGGGAGCTGTTTTTT,CASSHSLTPRRELFF
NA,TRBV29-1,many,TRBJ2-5,TGCAGCGTTTGCCCAGGGTCCGGGACCCAGTACTTC,CSVCPGSGTQYF
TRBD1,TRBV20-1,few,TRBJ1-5,TGCAGTGCTAGCCTCGGACAGGGGGCCCAATATAGCAATCAGCCCCAGCATTTT,CSASLGQGAQYSNQPQHF
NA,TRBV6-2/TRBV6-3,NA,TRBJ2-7,TGTGCCAGCACCCCGGGGGGGACAGGAGGCTCCCCATACTTC,CASTPGGTGGSPYF
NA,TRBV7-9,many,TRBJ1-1,TGTGCCAGCAGCTCGGGGCTCAGGGATCAGACGAACGCTGAAGCTTTCTTT,CASSSGLRDQTNAEAFF
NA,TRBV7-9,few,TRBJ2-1,TGTGCCAGCAGGACCGGGACAAGTTTCAATGAGCAGTTCTTC,CASRTGTSFNEQFF
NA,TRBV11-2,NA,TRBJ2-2,TGTGCCAGCAGCCGAAAGGGGTACCCCGGGGAGCTGTTTTTT,CASSRKGYPGELFF
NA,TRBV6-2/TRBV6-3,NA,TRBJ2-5,TGTGCCAGCAGTTACGATACAGGGCGTAGGTTTGCCACCCAGTACTTC,CASSYDTGRRFATQYF
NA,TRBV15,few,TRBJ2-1,TGTGCCACCAGCAGATCCGACAGCTACAATGAGCAGTTCTTC,CATSRSDSYNEQFF
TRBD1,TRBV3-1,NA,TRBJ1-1,TGTGCCAGCAGCCAATGGGACAGAGTCACTGAAGCTTTCTTT,CASSQWDRVTEAFF
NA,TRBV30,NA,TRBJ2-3,TGTGCCTGGAAGATGACGAGCTTCACAGATACGCAGTATTTT,CAWKMTSFTDTQYF
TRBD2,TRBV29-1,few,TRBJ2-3,TGCAGCGTTGTCTCCACTAGCGGGGGGGATACGCAGTATTTT,CSVVSTSGGDTQYF
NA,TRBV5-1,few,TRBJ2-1,TGCGCCAGCAGAGGGGAAAGCTCCTACAATGAGCAGTTCTTC,CASRGESSYNEQFF
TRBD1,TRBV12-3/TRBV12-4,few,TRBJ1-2,TGTGCCAGCACCGACACAGGGGTCTATGGCTACACCTTC,CASTDTGVYGYTF
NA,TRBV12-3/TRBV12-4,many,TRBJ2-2,TGTGCCAGCAGTTTAAATCCGACCGGGGAGCTGTTTTTT,CASSLNPTGELFF
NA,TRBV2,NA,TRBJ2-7,TGTGCCAGCAGTACGGCCGGGACTCCGTATCCCTACGAGCAGTACTTC,CASSTAGTPYPYEQYF
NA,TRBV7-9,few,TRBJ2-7,TGTGCCAGCAGCGAAACAGGGTTTCGGTACGAGCAGTACTTC,CASSETGFRYEQYF
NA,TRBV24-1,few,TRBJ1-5,TGTGCCACCAGTTCAGGAGCGCGCAATCAGCCCCAGCATTTT,CATSSGARNQPQHF
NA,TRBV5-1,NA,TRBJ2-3,TGCGCCAGCCGGCTAGGGCGGGCGGGATTCACAGATACGCAGTATTTT,CASRLGRAGFTDTQYF
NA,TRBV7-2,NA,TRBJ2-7,TGTGCCAGCAGCTTGGATAGCGGTTACTCCTACGAGCAGTACTTC,CASSLDSGYSYEQYF
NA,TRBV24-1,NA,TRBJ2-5,TGTGCCACCAGTGATCCAAACCCCCCGGAGACCCAGTACTTC,CATSDPNPPETQYF
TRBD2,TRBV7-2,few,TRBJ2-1,TGTGCCAGCAGCATCGGAGCGGGAATCTCCTACAATGAGCAGTTCTTC,CASSIGAGISYNEQFF
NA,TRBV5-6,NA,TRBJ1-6,TGTGCCAGCAGCTTGGCGCCGAGCTCCTATAATTCACCCCTCCACTTT,CASSLAPSSYNSPLHF
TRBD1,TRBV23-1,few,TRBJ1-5,TGCGCCAGCAGTCAATCGGCAGGGGGTTTAAGCAATCAGCCCCAGCATTTT,CASSQSAGGLSNQPQHF
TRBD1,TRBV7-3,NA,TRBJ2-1,TGTGCCAGCAGCCCTACAGGGGGCACCGACTCCTACAATGAGCAGTTCTTC,CASSPTGGTDSYNEQFF
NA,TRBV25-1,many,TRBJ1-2,TGTGCCAGCAGTACAGGAAACTATGGCTACACCTTC,CASSTGNYGYTF
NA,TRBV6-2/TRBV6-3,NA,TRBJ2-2,TGTGCCAGCAGTTGGCGGGAGAACACCGGGGAGCTGTTTTTT,CASSWRENTGELFF
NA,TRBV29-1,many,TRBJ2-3,TGCAGCGTCTCTCAAGCCACAGATACGCAGTATTTT,CSVSQATDTQYF
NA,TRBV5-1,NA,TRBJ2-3,TGCGCCAGCAGCTTGTTCGGAATCAGCACAGATACGCAGTATTTT,CASSLFGISTDTQYF
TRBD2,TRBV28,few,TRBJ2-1,TGTGCCAGCAGCCCTTTGGGACTAGCGGGAGAGGGCGGCTCCTACAATGAGCAGTTCTTC,CASSPLGLAGEGGSYNEQFF
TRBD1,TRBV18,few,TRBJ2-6,TGTGCCAGCTCACCCGGGACAGGGGCGCTGAGCTCTGGGGCCAACGTCCTGACTTTC,CASSPGTGALSSGANVLTF
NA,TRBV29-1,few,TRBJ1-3,TGCAGCGTTGATCCGGGGTCCGGAAACACCATATATTTT,CSVDPGSGNTIYF
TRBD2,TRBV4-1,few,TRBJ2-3,TGCGCCAGCAGCCGACTAGCGGGGGGGATCAGGGATACGCAGTATTTT,CASSRLAGGIRDTQYF